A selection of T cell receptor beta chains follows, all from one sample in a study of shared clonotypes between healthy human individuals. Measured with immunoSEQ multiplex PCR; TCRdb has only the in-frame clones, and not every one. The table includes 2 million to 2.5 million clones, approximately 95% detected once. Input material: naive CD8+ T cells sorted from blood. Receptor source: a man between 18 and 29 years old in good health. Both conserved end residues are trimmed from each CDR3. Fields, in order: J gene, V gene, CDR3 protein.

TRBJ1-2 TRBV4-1 ASSQGEGLGYT
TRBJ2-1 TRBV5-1 ASSTDSNYNEQF
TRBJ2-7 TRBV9 ASGAESGGEQY
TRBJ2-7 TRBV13 ASSSPGLGEQY
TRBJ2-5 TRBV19 ASSVGTDFQETQY
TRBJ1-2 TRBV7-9 ASSSGRMDYGYT
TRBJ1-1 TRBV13 ASSYSLGEAF
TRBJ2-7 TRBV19 ASSPGLLYEQY
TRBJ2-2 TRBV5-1 ASSLSQMGTGELF
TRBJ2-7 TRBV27 ASSFTGAQGAGEQY
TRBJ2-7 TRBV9 ASSASGDSTPYEQY
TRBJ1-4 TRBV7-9 ASSPGTGINEKLF
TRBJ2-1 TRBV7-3 ASSPSGGADEQF
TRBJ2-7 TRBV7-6 ASSLTPLYEQY
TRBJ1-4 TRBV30 ALDRDNEKLF
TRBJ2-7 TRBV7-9 ASSHTGGEQY
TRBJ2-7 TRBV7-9 ASSLARVGSYEQY
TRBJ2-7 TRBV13 ASSSPAGGSDEQY
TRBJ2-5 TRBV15 ATSHRSGQETQY
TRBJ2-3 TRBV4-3 ASSQGPDVASTDTQY
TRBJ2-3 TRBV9 ASSVSISSTDTQY
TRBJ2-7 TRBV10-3 AISAPHTSYEQY
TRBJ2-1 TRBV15 ATSSTRQGLNEQF
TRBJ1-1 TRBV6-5 ASSYSRGPNTEAF
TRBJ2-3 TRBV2 ASSEEGDTQY
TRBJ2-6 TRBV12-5 ASGFPPTGANVLT
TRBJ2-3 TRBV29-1 SALGEGEFTDTQY
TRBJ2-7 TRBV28 ASSSPGPMAYEQY
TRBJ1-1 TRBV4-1 ASSQELGQGIMSTEAF
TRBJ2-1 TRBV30 AWSEGTGNLLGNEQF
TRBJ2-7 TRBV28 ASSTGGSYEQY
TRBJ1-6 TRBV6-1 ASSEARGAYNSPLH
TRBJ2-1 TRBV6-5 ASSYSGQGAYNEQF
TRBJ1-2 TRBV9 ASSVATGVGYGYT
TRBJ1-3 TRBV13 ASSLDFGGDTIY
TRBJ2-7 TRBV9 ASSVGDSSYEQY
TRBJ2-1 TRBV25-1 ASSEYGEYNEQF
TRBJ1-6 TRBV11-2 ASSLVGYNSPLH
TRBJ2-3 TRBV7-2 ASRREGSDTQY
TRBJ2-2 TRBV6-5 ASGTGGPGELF
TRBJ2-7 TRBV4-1 ASSQSQGYEQY
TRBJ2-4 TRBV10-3 AVLGVIAKNIQY
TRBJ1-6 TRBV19 ASSLREYNSPLH
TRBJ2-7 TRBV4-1 ASSHREASSYEQY
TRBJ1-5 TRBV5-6 ASSLGGTGGDQPQH
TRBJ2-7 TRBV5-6 ASSLIMGQGTYEQY
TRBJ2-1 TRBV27 ASSLSRGGYNEQF
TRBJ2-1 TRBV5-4 ASSLSAGPGNEQF
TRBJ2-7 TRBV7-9 ASSPKDLYEQY
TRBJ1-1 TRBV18 ASSPGQGNTEAF
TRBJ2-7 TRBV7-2 ASSPSGGASEQY
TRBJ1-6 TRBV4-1 ASSQEGNSPLH
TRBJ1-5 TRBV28 ASSLVQTDRVEPQH
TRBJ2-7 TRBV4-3 ASSQAGATYEQY
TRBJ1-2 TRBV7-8 ASSLEGTGWYLMANYGYT
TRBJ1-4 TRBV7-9 ASSTEQGAEYEKLF
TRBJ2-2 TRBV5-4 ASSLAPTGELF
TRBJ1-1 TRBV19 ASTDPANYTEAF
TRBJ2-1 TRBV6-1 ASSEWAGEGGNEQF
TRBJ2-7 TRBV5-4 ASSSGDRGNEQY